Each of the 5 T cell receptor beta chains below was sequenced from the same sample in a study of blood T cell repertoires in COVID-19. Measured with immunoSEQ multiplex PCR; TCRdb has only the in-frame clones, and not every one. The sample holds approximately 94,000 clones, about 91% seen once. Sample: peripheral blood. These receptors were obtained from a human donor in a cohort sampled during active COVID-19.

This clone was counted between two and nine times. This sequence joins TRBV4-2 and TRBJ2-7, with 10 bases fitting TRBD2. From germline, CDR1 is LGHNA and CDR2 YNFKEQ. The CDR3 contains 16 residues. Germline trimming cut 5 bases from V and 5 bases from J; bases unmatched to any gene: 12. The CDR3 DNA sequence: TGTGCCAGCAGCTATGGGACTAGCGCGACCCGCGACGAGCAGTACTTC. It codes for CASSYGTSATRDEQYF.

The chain carries TRBV5-1 and TRBJ1-3; a weak D match, TRBD1 (5 bases). The CDR3 runs 15 residues. Germline CDR1 reads SGHRS; CDR2 reads YFSETQ. Trimming removed 3 bases from V and 0 bases from J, with 10 bases in between. CDR3 in DNA: TGCGCCAGCAGCTCAGACAGTTACTCTGGAAACACCATATATTTT. Translation gives CASSSDSYSGNTIYF. Together with reference TRBV5-1 and TRBJ1-3, the CDR3 gives the full variable domain: KAGVTQTPRYLIKTRGQQVTLSCSPISGHRSVSWYQQTPGQGLQFLFEYFSETQRNKGNFPGRFSGRQFSNSRSEMNVSTLELGDSALYLCASSSDSYSGNTIYFGEGSWLTVV.

The V gene is TRBV28, the J gene TRBJ1-3, with TRBD1 matching 8 bases. Germline CDR1 reads MDHEN; CDR2 reads SYDVKM. The V gene end was trimmed by 4 bases and the J gene end by 2 bases; junction bases not matched to a gene: 4. The CDR3 contains 15 residues. This chain's CDR3 is CASSSPGGPGNTIYF. The CDR3, as DNA: TGTGCCAGCAGTTCTCCAGGGGGCCCTGGAAACACCATATATTTT. Full variable domain (missing parts from reference TRBV28 and TRBJ1-3): DVKVTQSSRYLVKRTGEKVFLECVQDMDHENMFWYRQDPGLGLRLIYFSYDVKMKEKGDIPEGYSVSREKKERFSLILESASTNQTSMYLCASSSPGGPGNTIYFGEGSWLTVV.

The V gene is TRBV28, the J gene TRBJ2-5; TRBD1 agrees at 7 bases. The germline V gene has CDR1 MDHEN and CDR2 SYDVKM. V gave up 4 bases and J gave up 4 bases; unmatched junction bases: 9. CDR3 length: 15 amino acids. The CDR3 DNA follows: TGTGCCAGCAGTTCGCCGACAGGGAACGGAGAGACCCAGTACTTC. Translation: CASSSPTGNGETQYF.

The chain combines TRBV7-2 with TRBJ2-4; TRBD2 is a possible D gene (7 bases). The CDR3 spans 16 residues. Germline V lookup: CDR1 SGHTA, CDR2 FQGNSA. V lost 1 base and J 0 bases, leaving 10 bases between the germline ends. The CDR3 DNA reads TGTGCCAGCAGCTTAGGGGGAGGGGGAGCCAAAAACATTCAGTACTTC. Encoded protein: CASSLGGGGAKNIQYF.